Detailed here is one T cell receptor beta chain. Its antigen remains undetermined. No base-level quality is on record; no much larger clone is a single base apart. Healthy HIV-negative adults with no recently reported acute infections or vaccinations were included as donors. Every donor was a Caucasian adult living in Nashville, Tennessee, USA. CD4+ T cells were enriched through magnetic negative selection, after which naive cells were positively selected on CD45RA and the remaining negative fraction served as the memory subset. Blood was collected by leukapheresis, and PBMCs were isolated by Ficoll-Histopaque density gradient centrifugation and then cryopreserved in liquid nitrogen vapor phase. Analytical flow cytometry was used to check the purity and quantity of each magnetically sorted T cell population. From each sorted fraction, genomic DNA was isolated and quantified by UV absorbance on a Nanodrop 2000c.

The data are from a study of shared clonotypes between healthy human individuals (dated by TCRdb to 2019 to 2021). General notes on the study: The cohort included three men and a couple of women between 18 and 49 years of age. For each donor, three plates each were used for CD4 naive and CD4 memory, two plates were used for CD8 naive, and one plate was used for CD8 memory. To estimate repertoire size and how much clonotypes are shared between individuals, the study performed deep sequencing of blood TCR repertoires from about 5 healthy adults. Different laboratories and diverse techniques were used to prepare libraries and sequence TCR repertoires, to increase sequencing depth and limit assay-specific biases. Each donor's leukapheresis produced roughly between about 0.85 and 10 billion PBMCs.

The full study reports these points: Sharing across several donors was observed for around 5% of naive CD4, over 3% of naive CD8, about 2.5% of memory CD4, and about 0.4% of memory CD8 clonotypes. Based on pairwise subsampling, the degree of clonotype sharing among donors was expected to be affected by sequencing depth. Sampling was restricted to blood, and TCR repertoires in tissues likely differ from the TCR repertoires found in blood. Rarefaction of sorted-subset datasets indicated incomplete sequencing despite the large sequencing depth. The small number of donors limited the genetic and exposure-history diversity represented. Larger estimated clonotype richness was generally found for naive subsets than for memory subsets. Higher generation probabilities were observed for clonotypes shared by all four sorted-subset donors than for non-shared clonotypes.

Trimming removed 2 bases from V and 5 bases from J; the gene matches leave 3 bases unexplained. Via the germline V gene, CDR1 is SNHLY and CDR2 FYNNEI. From cysteine to phenylalanine, the CDR3 is 14 amino acids long. The only DNA kept is the CDR3, 42 bases in frame from the first base. Using the deep immunoSEQ assay, multiplex PCR amplified TCR CDR3 regions from genomic DNA. For each cell subset, the extracted genomic DNA was distributed evenly across all wells of several immunoSEQ 96-well plates, and each plate served as one replicate. Each replicate PCR for sorted subsets received about 0.2 ug genomic DNA, equal to 28,000 or so T cell genomes. The purified libraries were quantified using a Qubit 3.0 fluorometer, sized with a Bioanalyzer 2100, and then quantified again using the KAPA Library Quantification kit. A separate single-read 150-cycle Illumina NextSeq 550 flow cell was used to sequence each immunoSEQ 96-well plate. The authors processed their data as follows. Because the immunoSEQ output included only junctional sequences and no quality scores, the filtering could not be the same as the filtering used for full-length reads. To assign V/J genes and CDR3, sequences were annotated against IMGT germline references using PyIR, a Python wrapper for IgBLAST v1.9. Reads were filtered out if the reads had weak V/J assignments (E-value above 1e-6), no CDR3, stop codons, out-of-frame junctions, or ambiguous translated residues. V3J clonotypes were defined by identical inferred V gene, J gene, and CDR3 amino acid sequence. Percentage overlap between repertoires was computed as shared unique clonotypes divided by the size of the smaller repertoire. RTK rarefaction, the Chao1 estimator, and Recon v2.1 estimates of unobserved clonotypes were used to assess repertoire richness. OLGA was used to compute generation probabilities for all TCRbeta clonotypes that the gDNA method yielded from four donors. TCRdb retrieved this table from immuneACCESS and kept in-frame rearrangements only. Not all clones are present; in checked studies, unresolved V genes account for under half, and no reason is known for the remainder. The DNA was the basis for D and trimming; V, J and clone size are from that table. The sample table shows 2 million to 2.5 million clones, and approximately 93% are seen once. The biggest ten clones account for under 0.45% of the sample.

What was sequenced was naive CD4+ T cells from PBMCs. The cell subset or site label on this specimen signifies: CD45RA+ positively selected. The sequence is built from TRBV2 and TRBJ1-2, and TRBD1 aligns with 9 junction nucleotides. This clonotype was sampled from a man between 18 and 29 years old in good health. Some clones in this sample may be carry-over from other donors' samples. In nucleotides, the sequence is TGTGCCAGCAGTGAAAGGGGGACAGGGTATGGCTACACCTTC. Its amino acids are CASSERGTGYGYTF.